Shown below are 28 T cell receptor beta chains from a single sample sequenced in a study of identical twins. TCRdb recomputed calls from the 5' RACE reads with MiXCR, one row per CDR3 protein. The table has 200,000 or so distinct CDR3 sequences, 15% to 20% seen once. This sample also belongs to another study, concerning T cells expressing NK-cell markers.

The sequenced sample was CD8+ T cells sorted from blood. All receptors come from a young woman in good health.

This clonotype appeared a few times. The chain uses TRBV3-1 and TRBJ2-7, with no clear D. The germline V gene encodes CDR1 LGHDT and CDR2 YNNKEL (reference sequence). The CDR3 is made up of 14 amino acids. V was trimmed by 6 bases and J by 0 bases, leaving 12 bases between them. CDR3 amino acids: CASSPGPSSYEQYF. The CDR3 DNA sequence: TGTGCCAGCAGTCCCGGTCCTAGCTCCTACGAGCAGTACTTC.

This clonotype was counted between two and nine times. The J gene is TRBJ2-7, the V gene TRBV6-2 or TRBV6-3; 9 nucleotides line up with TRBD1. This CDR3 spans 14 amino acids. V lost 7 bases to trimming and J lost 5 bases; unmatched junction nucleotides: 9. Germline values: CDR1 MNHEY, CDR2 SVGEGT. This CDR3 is CASIRTGAPHEQYF. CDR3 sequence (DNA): TGTGCCAGCATTAGGACAGGGGCGCCCCACGAGCAGTACTTC.

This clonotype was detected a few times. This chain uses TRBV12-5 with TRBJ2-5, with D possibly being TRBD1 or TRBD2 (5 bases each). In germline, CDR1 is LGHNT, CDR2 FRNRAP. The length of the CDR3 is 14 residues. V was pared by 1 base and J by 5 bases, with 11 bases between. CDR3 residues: CASGLGGDEETQYF. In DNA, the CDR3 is TGTGCTAGTGGTTTGGGAGGGGACGAGGAGACCCAGTACTTC.

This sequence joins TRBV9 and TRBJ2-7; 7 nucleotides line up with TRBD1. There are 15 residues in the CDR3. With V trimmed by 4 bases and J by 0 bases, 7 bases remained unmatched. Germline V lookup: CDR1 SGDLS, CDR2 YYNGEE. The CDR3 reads CASSLTGTHSYEQYF. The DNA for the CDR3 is TGTGCCAGCAGCCTGACAGGGACCCACTCCTACGAGCAGTACTTC.

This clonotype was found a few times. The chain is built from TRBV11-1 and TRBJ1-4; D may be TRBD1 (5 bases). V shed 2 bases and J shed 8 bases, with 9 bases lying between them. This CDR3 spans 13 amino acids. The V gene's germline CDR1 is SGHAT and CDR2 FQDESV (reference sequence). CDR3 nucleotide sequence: TGTGCCAGCAGCTTACTCGAGGGGGAAAAACTGTTTTTT. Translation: CASSLLEGEKLFF.

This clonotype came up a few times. The CDR3 DNA follows: TGTGCCAGCAGCCTAAACCGACTAGCTACTTACACCGGGGAGCTGTTTTTT. Its translation: CASSLNRLATYTGELFF. The V gene is TRBV7-9, the J gene TRBJ2-2, with 7 bases lining up with TRBD2. The CDR3 is made up of 17 amino acids. Germline assignment: CDR1 SEHNR and CDR2 FQNEAQ (reference sequence). V shed 5 bases and J 3 bases; nucleotides not matched to a gene: 12.

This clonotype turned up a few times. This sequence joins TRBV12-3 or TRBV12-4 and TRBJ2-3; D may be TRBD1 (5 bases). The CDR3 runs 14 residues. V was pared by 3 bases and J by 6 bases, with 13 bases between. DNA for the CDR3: TGTGCCAGCAGTTTCTCATCAGGGTTCGATACGCAGTATTTT. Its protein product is CASSFSSGFDTQYF.

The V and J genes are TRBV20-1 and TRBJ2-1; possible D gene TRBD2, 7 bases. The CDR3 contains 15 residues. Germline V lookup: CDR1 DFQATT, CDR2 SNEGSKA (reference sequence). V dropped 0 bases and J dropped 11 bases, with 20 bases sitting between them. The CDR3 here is CSARDLGGGPNKQFF. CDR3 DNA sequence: TGCAGTGCTAGAGATCTCGGCGGGGGCCCGAACAAGCAGTTCTTC.

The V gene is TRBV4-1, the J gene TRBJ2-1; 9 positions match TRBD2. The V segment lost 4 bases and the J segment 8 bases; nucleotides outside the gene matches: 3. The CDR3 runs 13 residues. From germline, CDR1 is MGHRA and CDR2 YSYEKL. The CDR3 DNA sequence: TGCGCCAGCAGCCCGCGGGGGGGCGATGAGCAGTTCTTC. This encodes CASSPRGGDEQFF.

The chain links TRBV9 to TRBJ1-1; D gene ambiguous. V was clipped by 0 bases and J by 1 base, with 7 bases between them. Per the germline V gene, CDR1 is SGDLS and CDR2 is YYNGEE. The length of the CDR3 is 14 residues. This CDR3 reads CASSVEAANTEAFF. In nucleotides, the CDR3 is TGTGCCAGCAGCGTAGAAGCAGCGAACACTGAAGCTTTCTTT.

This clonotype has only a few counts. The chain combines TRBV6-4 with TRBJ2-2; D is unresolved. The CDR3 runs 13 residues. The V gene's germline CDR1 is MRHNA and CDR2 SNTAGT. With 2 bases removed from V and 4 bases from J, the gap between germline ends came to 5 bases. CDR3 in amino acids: CASSDTVTGELFF. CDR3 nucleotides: TGTGCCAGCAGTGACACCGTCACCGGGGAGCTGTTTTTT.

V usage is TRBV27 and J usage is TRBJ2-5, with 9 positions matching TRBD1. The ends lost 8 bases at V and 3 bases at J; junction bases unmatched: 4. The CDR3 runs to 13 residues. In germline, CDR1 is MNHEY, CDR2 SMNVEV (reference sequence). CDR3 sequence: CASVDRGKETQYF. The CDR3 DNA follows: TGTGCCAGCGTGGACAGGGGAAAAGAGACCCAGTACTTC.

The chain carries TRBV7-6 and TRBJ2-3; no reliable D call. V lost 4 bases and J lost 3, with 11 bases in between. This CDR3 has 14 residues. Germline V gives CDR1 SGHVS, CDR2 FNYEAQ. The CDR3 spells CASSSPRPTDTQYF. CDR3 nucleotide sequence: TGTGCCAGCAGCTCCCCTCGTCCGACAGATACGCAGTATTTT.

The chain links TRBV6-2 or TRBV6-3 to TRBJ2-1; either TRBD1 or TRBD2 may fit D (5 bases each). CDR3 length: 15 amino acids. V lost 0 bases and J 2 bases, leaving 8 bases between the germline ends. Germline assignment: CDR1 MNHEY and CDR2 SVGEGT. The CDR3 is CASSYSKGPYNEQFF. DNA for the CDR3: TGTGCCAGCAGTTACTCCAAGGGACCCTACAATGAGCAGTTCTTC.

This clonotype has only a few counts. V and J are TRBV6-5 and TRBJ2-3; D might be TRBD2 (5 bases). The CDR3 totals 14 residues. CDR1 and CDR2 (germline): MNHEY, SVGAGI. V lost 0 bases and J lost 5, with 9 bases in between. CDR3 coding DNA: TGTGCCAGCAGTTACTCGTCTGCGGGAGATACGCAGTATTTT. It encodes CASSYSSAGDTQYF.

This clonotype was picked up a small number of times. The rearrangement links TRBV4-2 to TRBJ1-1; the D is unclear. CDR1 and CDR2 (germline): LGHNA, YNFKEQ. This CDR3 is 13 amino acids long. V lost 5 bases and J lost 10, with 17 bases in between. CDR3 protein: CASSSLGRAGAFF. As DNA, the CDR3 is TGTGCCAGCAGCTCCCTCGGGAGGGCAGGAGCTTTCTTT.

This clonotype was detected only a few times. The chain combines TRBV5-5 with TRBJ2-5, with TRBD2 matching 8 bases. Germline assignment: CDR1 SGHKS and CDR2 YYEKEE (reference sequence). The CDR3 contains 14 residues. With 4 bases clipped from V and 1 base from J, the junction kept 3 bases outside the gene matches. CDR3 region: CASSRTSSQETQYF. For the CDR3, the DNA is TGTGCCAGCAGCCGGACTAGCAGCCAAGAGACCCAGTACTTC.

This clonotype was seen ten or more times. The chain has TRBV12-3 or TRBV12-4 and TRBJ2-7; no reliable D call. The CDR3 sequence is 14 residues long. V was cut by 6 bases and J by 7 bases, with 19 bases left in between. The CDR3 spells CASSLMSSSEEQYF. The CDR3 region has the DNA TGTGCCAGCAGCTTGATGTCCTCCTCTGAAGAGCAGTACTTC.

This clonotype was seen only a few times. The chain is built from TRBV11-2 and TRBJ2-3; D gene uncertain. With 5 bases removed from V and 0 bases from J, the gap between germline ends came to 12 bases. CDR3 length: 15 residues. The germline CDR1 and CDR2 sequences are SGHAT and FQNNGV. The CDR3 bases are TGTGCCAGCAGCCCCGGTATCTCAAGCACAGATACGCAGTATTTT. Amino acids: CASSPGISSTDTQYF.

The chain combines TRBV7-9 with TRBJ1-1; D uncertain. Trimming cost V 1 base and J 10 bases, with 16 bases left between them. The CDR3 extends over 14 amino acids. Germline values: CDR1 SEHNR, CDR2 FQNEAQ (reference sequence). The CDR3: CASSLVGSDGGAFF. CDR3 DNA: TGTGCCAGCAGCTTAGTAGGGTCGGATGGTGGAGCTTTCTTT.

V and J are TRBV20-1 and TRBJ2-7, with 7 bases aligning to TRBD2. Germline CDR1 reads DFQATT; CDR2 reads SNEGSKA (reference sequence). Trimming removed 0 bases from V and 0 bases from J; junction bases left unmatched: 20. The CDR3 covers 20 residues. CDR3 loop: CSARDRGPLILATTSYEQYF. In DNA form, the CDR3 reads TGCAGTGCTAGAGATCGGGGCCCACTAATACTAGCGACAACCTCCTACGAGCAGTACTTC.

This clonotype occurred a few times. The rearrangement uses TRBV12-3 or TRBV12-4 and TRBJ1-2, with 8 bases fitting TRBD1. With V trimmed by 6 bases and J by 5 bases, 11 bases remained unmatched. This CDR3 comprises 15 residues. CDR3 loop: CASSLARTGLYGYTF. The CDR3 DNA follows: TGTGCCAGCAGCCTCGCTAGGACAGGGCTTTATGGCTACACCTTC.

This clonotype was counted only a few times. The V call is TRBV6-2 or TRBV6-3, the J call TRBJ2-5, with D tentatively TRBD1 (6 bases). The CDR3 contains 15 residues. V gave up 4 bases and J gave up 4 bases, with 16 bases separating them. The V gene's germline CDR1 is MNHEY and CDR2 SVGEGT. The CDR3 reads CASSFYRDTGETQYF. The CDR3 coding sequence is TGTGCCAGCAGTTTCTACCGGGACACCGGAGAGACCCAGTACTTC.

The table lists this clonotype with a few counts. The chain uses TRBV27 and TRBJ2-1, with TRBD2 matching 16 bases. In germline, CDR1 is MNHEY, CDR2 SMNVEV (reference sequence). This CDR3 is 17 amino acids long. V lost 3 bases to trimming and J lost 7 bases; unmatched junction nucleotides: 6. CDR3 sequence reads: CASSFAGLAGGRNEQFF. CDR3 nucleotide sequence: TGTGCCAGCAGTTTCGCGGGACTAGCGGGAGGGAGAAATGAGCAGTTCTTC.

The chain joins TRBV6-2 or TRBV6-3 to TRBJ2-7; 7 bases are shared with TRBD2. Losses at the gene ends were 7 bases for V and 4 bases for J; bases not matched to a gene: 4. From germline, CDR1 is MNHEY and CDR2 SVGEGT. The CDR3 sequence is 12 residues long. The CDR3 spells CASKLASYEQYF. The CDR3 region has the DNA TGTGCCAGCAAACTAGCGTCGTACGAGCAGTACTTC.

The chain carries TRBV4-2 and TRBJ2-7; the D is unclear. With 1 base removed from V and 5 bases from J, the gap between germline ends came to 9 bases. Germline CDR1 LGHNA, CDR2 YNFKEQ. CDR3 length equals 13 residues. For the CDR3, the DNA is TGTGCCAGCAGCCAAGCGCTAACCCACGAGCAGTACTTC. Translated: CASSQALTHEQYF.

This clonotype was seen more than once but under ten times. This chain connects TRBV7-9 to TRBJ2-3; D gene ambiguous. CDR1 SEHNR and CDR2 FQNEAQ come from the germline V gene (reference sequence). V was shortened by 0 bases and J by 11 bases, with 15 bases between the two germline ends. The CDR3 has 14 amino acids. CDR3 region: CASSLAMTPDVQYF. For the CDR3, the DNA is TGTGCCAGCAGCTTAGCGATGACACCGGATGTGCAGTATTTT.

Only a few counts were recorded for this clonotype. DNA for the CDR3: TGCGCCAGCAGCCCCGCGACTAGCGTAGACGAGCAGTACTTC. Protein sequence: CASSPATSVDEQYF. The J gene is TRBJ2-7, the V gene TRBV4-1, with 8 bases matching TRBD2. In germline, CDR1 is MGHRA, CDR2 YSYEKL. Germline trimming cut 4 bases from V and 5 bases from J; bases unmatched to any gene: 7. This CDR3 has 14 residues.